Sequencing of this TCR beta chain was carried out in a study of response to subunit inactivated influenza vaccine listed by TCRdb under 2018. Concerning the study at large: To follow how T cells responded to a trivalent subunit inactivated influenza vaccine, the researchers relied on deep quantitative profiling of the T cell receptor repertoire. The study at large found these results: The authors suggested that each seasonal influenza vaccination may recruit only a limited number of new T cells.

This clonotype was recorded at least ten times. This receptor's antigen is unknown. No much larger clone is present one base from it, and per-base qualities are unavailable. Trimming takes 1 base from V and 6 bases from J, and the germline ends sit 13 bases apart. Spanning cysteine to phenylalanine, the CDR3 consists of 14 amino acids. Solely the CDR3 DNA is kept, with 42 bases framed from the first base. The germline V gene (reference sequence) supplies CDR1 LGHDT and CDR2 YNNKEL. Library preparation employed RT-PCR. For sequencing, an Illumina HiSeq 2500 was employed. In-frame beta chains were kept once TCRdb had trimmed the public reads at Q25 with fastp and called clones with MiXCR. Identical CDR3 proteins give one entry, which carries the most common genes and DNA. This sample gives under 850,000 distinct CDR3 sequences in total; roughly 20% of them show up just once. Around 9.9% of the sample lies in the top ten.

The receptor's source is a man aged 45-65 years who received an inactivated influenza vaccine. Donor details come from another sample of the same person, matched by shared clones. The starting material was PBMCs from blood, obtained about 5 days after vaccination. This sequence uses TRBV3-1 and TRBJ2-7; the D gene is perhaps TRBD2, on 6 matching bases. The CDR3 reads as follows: CASSQVGGLSEQYF. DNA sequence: TGTGCCAGCAGCCAAGTCGGGGGATTGAGCGAGCAGTACTTC.